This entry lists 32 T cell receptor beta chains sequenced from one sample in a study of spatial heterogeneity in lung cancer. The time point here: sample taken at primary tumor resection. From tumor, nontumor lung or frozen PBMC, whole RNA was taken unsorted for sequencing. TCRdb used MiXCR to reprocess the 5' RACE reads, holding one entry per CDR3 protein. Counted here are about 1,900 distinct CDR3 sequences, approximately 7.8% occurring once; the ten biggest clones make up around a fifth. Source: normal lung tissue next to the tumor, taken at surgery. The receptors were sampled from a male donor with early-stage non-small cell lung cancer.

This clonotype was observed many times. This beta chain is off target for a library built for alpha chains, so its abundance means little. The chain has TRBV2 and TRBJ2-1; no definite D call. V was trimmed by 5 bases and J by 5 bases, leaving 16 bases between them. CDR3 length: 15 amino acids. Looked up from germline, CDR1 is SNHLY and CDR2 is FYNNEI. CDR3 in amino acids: CASSPQLVGHNEQFF. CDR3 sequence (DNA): TGTGCCAGCAGTCCGCAGTTGGTAGGCCACAATGAGCAGTTCTTC.

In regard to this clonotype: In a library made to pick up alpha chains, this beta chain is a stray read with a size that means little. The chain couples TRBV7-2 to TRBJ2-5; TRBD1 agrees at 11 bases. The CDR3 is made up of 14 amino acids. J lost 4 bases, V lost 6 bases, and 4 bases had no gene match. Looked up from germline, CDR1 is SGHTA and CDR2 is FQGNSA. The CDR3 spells CASSSGQGGETQYF. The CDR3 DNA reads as TGTGCCAGCAGTTCGGGACAGGGGGGAGAGACCCAGTACTTC.

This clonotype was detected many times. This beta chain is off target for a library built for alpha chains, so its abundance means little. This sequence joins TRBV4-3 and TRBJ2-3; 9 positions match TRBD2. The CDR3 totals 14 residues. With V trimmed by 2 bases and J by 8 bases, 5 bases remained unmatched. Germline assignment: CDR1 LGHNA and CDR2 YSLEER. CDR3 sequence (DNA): TGCGCCAGCAGCCAATGGACTAGCGCGGGTACGCAGTATTTT. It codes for CASSQWTSAGTQYF.

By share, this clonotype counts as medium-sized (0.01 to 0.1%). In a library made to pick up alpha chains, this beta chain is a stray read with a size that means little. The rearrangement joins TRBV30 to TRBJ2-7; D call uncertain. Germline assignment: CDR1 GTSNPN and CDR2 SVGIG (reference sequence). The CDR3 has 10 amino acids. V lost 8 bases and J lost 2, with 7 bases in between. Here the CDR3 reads CALGTYEQYF. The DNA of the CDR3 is TGTGCCCTCGGAACCTACGAGCAGTACTTC. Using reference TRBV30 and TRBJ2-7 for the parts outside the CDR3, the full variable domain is SQTIHQWPATLVQPVGSPLSLECTVEGTSNPNLYWYRQAAGRGLQLLFYSVGIGQISSEVPQNLSASRPQDRQFILSSKKLLLSDSGFYLCALGTYEQYFGPGTRLTVT.

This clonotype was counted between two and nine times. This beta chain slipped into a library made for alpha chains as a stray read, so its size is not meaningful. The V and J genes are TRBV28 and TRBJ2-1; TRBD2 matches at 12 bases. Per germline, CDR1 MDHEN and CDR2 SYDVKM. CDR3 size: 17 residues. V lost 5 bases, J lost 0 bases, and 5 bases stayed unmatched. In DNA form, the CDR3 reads TGTGCCAGCAGTCTCTCGACTAGCGGGAGCTCCTACAATGAGCAGTTCTTC. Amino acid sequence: CASSLSTSGSSYNEQFF.

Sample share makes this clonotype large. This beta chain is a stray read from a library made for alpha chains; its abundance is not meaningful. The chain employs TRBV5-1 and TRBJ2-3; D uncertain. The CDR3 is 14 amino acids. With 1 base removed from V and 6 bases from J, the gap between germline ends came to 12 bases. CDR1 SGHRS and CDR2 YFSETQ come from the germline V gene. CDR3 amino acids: CASSLILPSDTQYF. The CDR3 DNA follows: TGCGCCAGCAGCTTGATCCTTCCTTCGGATACGCAGTATTTT.

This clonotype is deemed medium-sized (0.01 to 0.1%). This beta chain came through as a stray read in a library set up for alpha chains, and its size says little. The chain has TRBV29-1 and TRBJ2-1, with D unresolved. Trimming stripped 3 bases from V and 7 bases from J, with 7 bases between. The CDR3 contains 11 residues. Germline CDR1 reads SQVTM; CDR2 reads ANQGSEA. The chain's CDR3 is CSVERKNEQFF. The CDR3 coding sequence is TGCAGCGTTGAGCGAAAAAATGAGCAGTTCTTC.

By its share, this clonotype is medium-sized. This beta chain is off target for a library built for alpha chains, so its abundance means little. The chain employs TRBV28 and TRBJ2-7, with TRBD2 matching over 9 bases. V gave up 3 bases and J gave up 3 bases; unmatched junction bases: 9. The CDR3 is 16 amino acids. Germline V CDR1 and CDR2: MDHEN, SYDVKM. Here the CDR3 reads CASSFRIAGVVYEQYF. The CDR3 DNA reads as TGTGCCAGCAGTTTCCGTATAGCGGGAGTAGTCTACGAGCAGTACTTC.

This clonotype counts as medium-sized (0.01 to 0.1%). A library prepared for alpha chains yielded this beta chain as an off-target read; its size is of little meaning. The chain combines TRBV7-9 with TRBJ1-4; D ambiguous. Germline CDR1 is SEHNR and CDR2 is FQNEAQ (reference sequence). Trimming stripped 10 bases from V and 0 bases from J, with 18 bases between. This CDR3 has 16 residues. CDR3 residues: CANPNPPQATNEKLFF. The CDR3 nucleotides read TGTGCCAACCCGAACCCACCTCAGGCAACTAATGAAAAACTGTTTTTT.

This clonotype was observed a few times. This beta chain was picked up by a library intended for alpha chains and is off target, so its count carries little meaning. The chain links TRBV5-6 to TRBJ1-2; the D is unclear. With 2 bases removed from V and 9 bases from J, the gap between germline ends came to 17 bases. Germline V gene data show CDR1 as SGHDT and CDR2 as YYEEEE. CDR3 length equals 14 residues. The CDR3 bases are TGTGCCAGCAGCTTTACGACGGGAGTAAGGCGCTACACCTTC. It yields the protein CASSFTTGVRRYTF.

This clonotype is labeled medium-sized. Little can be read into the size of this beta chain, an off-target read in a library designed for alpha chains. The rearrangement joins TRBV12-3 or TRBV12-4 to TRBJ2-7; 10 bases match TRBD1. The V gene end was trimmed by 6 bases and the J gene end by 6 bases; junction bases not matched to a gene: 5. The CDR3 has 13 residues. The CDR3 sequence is CASRKGQGIEQYF. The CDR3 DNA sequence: TGTGCCAGCAGGAAGGGACAGGGGATCGAGCAGTACTTC.

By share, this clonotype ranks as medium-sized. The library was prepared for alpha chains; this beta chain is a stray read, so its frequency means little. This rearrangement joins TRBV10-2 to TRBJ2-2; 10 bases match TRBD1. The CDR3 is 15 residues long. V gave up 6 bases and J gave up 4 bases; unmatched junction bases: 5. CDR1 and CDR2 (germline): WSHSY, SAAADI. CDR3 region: CASRTGGSSTGELFF. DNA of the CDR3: TGCGCCAGCAGGACAGGGGGCAGTAGCACCGGGGAGCTGTTTTTT.

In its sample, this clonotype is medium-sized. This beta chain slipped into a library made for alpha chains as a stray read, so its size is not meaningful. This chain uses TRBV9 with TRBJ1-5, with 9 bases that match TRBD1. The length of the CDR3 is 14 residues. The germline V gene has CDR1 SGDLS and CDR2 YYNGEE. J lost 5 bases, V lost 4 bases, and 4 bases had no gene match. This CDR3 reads CASSLTGGDQPQHF. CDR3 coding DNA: TGTGCCAGCAGCCTGACAGGGGGAGATCAGCCCCAGCATTTT.

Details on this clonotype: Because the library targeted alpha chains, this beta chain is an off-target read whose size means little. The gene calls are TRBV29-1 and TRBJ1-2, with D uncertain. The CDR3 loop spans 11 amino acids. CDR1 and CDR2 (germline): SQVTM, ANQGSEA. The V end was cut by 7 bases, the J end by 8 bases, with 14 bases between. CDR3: CSATTGKGYTF. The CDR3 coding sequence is TGCAGCGCCACAACGGGGAAGGGCTACACCTTC.

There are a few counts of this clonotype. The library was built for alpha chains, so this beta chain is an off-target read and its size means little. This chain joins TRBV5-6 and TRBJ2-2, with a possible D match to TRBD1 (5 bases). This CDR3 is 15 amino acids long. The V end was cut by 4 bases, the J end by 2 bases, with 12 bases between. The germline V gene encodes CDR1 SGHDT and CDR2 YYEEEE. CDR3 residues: CASSHIDSNTGELFF. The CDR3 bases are TGTGCCAGCAGCCATATCGACAGTAACACCGGGGAGCTGTTTTTT.

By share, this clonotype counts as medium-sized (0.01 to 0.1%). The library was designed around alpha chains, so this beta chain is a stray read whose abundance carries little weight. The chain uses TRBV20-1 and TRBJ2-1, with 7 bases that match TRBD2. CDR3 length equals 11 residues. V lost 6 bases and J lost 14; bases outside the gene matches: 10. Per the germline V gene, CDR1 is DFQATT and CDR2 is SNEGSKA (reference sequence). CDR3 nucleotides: TGCAGTGCCAGTGGAGCGGGGAGAGAGTTCTTC. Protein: CSASGAGREFF.

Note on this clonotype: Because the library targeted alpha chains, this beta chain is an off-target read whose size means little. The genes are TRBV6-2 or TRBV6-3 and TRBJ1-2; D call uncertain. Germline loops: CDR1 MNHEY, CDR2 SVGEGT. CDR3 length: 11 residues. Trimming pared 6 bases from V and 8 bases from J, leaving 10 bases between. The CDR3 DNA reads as TGTGCCAGCAGGGATCGTATCGGCTACACCTTC. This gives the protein CASRDRIGYTF.

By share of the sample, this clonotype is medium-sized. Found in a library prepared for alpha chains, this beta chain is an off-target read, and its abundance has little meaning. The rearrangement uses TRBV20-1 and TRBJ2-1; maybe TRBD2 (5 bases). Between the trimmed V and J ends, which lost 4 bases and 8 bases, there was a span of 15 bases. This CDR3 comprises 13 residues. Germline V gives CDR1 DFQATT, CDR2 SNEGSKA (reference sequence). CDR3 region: CSAKDSARDEQFF. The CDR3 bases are TGCAGTGCTAAGGACTCGGCTAGGGATGAGCAGTTCTTC.

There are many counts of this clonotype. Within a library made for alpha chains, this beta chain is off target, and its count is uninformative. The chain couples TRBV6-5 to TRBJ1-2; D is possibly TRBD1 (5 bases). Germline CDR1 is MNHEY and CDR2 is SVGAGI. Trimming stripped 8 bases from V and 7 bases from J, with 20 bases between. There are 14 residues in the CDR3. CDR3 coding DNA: TGTGCCAGCGGTCAGGGACCCGTCCGTTTTGGCTACACCTTC. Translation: CASGQGPVRFGYTF.

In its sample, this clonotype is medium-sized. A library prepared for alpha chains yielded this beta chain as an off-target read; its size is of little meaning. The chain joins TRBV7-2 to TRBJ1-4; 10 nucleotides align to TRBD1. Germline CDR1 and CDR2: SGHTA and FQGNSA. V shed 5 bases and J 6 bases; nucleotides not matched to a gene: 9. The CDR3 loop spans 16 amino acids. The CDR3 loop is CASSPQADRGDEKLFF. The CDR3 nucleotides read TGTGCCAGCAGCCCCCAAGCGGACAGGGGGGATGAAAAACTGTTTTTT.

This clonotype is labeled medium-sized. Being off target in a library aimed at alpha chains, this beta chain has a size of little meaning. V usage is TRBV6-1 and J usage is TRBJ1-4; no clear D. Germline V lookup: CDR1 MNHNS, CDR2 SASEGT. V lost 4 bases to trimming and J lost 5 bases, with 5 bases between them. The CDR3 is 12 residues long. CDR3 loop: CASSGLNEKLFF. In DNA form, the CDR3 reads TGTGCCAGCAGTGGCCTCAATGAAAAACTGTTTTTT.

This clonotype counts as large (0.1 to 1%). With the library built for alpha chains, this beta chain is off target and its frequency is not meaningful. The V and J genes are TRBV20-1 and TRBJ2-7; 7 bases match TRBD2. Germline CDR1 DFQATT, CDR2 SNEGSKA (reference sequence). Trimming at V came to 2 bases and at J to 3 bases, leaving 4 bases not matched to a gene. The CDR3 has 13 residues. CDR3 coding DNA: TGCAGTGCTAGACAGACGGGGGGCTACGAGCAGTACTTC. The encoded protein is CSARQTGGYEQYF.

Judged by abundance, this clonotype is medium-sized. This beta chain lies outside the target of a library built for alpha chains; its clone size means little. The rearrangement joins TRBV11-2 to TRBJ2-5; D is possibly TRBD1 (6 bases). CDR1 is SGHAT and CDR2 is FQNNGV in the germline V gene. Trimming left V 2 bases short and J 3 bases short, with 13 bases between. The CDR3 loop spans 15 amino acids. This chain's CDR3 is CASSLNLQGEETQYF. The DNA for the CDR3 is TGTGCCAGCAGCTTAAATCTACAGGGAGAAGAGACCCAGTACTTC.

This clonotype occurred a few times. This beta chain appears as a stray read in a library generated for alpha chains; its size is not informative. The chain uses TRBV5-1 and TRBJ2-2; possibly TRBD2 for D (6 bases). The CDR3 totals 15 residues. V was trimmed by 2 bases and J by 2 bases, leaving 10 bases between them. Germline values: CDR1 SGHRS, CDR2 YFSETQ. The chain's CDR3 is CASSFTGVNTGELFF. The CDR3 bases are TGCGCCAGCAGCTTTACGGGGGTCAACACCGGGGAGCTGTTTTTT.

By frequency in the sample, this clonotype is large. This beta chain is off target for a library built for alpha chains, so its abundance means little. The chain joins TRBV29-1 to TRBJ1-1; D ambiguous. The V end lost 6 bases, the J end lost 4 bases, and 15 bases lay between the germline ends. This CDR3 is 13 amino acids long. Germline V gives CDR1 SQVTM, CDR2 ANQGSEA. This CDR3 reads CSVTEGSGTEAFF. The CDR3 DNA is TGCAGCGTCACGGAGGGATCGGGCACTGAAGCTTTCTTT.

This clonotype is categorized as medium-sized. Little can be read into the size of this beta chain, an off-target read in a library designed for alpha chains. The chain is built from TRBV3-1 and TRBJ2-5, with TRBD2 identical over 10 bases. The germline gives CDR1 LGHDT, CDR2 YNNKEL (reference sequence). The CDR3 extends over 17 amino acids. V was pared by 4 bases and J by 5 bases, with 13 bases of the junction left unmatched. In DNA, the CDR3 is TGTGCCAGCAGCCCCCGGGATAGCGGGGGGACTTGGGAGACCCAGTACTTC. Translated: CASSPRDSGGTWETQYF.

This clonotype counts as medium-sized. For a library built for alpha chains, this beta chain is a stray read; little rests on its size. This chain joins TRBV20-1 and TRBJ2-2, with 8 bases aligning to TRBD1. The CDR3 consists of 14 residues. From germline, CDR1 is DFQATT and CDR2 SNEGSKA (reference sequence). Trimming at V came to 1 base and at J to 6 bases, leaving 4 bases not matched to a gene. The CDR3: CSARARQGSGELFF. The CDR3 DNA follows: TGCAGTGCTAGAGCTCGACAGGGGTCCGGGGAGCTGTTTTTT.

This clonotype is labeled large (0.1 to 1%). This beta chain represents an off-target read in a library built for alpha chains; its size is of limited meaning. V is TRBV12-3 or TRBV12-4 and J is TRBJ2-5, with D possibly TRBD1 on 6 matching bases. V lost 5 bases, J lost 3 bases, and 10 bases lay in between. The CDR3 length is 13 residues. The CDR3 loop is CASSPGHKETQYF. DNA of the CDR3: TGTGCCAGCAGTCCGGGACACAAAGAGACCCAGTACTTC.

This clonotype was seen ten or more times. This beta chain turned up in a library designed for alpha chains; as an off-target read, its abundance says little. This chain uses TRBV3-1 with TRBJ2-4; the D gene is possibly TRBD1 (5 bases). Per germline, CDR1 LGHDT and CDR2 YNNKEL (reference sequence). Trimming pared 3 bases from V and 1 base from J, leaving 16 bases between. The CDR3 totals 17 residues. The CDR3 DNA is TGTGCCAGCAGCCACCGTAGGGGTGGTCCGGCCAAAAACATTCAGTACTTC. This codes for CASSHRRGGPAKNIQYF. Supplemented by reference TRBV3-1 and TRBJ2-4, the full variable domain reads DTAVSQTPKYLVTQMGNDKSIKCEQNLGHDTMYWYKQDSKKFLKIMFSYNNKELIINETVPNRFSPKSPDKAHLNLHINSLELGDSAVYFCASSHRRGGPAKNIQYFGAGTRLSVL.

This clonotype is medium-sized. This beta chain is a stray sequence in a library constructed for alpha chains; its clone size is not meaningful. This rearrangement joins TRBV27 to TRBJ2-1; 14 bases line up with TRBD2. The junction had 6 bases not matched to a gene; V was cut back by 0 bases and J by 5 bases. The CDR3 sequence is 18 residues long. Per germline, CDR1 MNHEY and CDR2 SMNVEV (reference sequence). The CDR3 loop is CASSLSTSGRASDNEQFF. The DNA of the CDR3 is TGTGCCAGCAGTTTATCGACTAGCGGGAGGGCCTCGGACAATGAGCAGTTCTTC.

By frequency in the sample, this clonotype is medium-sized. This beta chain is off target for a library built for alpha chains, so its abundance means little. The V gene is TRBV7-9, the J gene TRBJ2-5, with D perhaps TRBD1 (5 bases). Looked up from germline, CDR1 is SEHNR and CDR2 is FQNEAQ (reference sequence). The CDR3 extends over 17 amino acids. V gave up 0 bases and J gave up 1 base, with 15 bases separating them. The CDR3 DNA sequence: TGTGCCAGCAGCTTAGCGCTTACTTTGACAGTCCAAGAGACCCAGTACTTC. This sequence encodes CASSLALTLTVQETQYF.

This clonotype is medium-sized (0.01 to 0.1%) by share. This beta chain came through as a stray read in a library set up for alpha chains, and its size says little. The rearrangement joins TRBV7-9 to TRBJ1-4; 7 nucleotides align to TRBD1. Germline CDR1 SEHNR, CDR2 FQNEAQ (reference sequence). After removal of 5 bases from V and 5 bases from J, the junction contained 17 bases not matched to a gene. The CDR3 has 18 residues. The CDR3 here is CASSPRLLNRGVNEKLFF. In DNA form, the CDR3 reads TGTGCCAGCAGCCCCCGTTTGTTAAACAGGGGTGTAAATGAAAAACTGTTTTTT. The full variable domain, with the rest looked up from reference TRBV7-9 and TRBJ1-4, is DTGVSQNPRHKITKRGQNVTFRCDPISEHNRLYWYRQTLGQGPEFLTYFQNEAQLEKSRLLSDRFSAERPKGSFSTLEIQRTEQGDSAMYLCASSPRLLNRGVNEKLFFGSGTQLSVL.